One sample yielded the 10 T cell receptor beta chains listed below, sequenced in a study of shared clonotypes between healthy human individuals. The protocol was immunoSEQ multiplex PCR, while the TCRdb copy is restricted to in-frame clones and leaves out a portion. The sample includes about 1,500,000 clones, roughly 96% seen only once; the top ten take approximately 1.2%. The sample comprised naive CD4+ T cells sorted from blood. Sample subset: CD45RA+ positively selected. The receptors were sampled from a man aged 25-45 years in good health.

V and J are TRBV15 and TRBJ2-2; 8 nucleotides agree with TRBD1. J gave up 4 bases and V 1 base, and 2 bases lay outside the gene matches. The CDR3 has 15 residues. CDR1 and CDR2 (germline): LNHNV, YYDKDF (reference sequence). The CDR3 DNA reads TGTGCCACCAGCAGAGGGGACAGGTTCACCGGGGAGCTGTTTTTT. It encodes CATSRGDRFTGELFF.

V is TRBV2 and J is TRBJ2-1; no clear D gene. This CDR3 has 12 residues. The V gene's germline CDR1 is SNHLY and CDR2 FYNNEI. V gave up 2 bases and J gave up 6 bases, with 5 bases separating them. The CDR3 reads CASSETPNEQFF. The CDR3 nucleotides are TGTGCCAGCAGTGAAACCCCCAATGAGCAGTTCTTC.

The CDR3 DNA sequence: TGTGCCAGTAGTCGGAGGACGAATGAAAAACTGTTTTTT. This sequence encodes CASSRRTNEKLFF. The genes are TRBV19 and TRBJ1-4, with D uncertain. Germline CDR1 LNHDA, CDR2 SQIVND (reference sequence). Trimming pared 5 bases from V and 5 bases from J, leaving 9 bases between. CDR3 length equals 13 residues.

To note about this clone: Additional DNA sequences in this sample encode the identical CDR3. This chain joins TRBV2 and TRBJ2-7, with D possibly TRBD1 on 5 matching bases. From germline, CDR1 is SNHLY and CDR2 FYNNEI. The CDR3 consists of 11 residues. Between the trimmed V and J ends, which lost 6 bases and 3 bases, there was a span of 6 bases. The CDR3 nucleotides are TGTGCCAGCAGCGACAGCTACGAGCAGTACTTC. Its translation: CASSDSYEQYF.

The chain links TRBV5-1 to TRBJ2-3, with 8 positions matching TRBD1. The CDR3 runs to 15 residues. CDR1 is SGHRS, CDR2 YFSETQ, per germline. With 3 bases clipped from V and 3 bases from J, the junction kept 6 bases outside the gene matches. The chain's CDR3 is CASSWTGLTTDTQYF. Written as DNA, the CDR3 is TGCGCCAGCAGCTGGACAGGGTTAACGACAGATACGCAGTATTTT.

CDR3 in amino acids: CASSWGGQGGTEAFF. In DNA form, the CDR3 reads TGCGCCAGCAGCTGGGGCGGACAGGGGGGCACTGAAGCTTTCTTT. The chain is built from TRBV5-1 and TRBJ1-1; 10 bases match TRBD1. CDR1 and CDR2 from the germline V gene are SGHRS and YFSETQ. V trimming: 3 bases; J trimming: 4 bases; junction bases outside the gene matches: 6. The length of the CDR3 is 15 residues.

The rearrangement joins TRBV5-1 to TRBJ2-5; D is unclear. V was trimmed by 0 bases and J by 5 bases, leaving 5 bases between them. Germline V gene lookup returns CDR1 SGHRS and CDR2 YFSETQ. The CDR3 length is 12 residues. The CDR3 reads CASSLAPETQYF. DNA of the CDR3: TGCGCCAGCAGCTTGGCACCGGAGACCCAGTACTTC.

The chain recombines TRBV15 with TRBJ2-7, with 9 nucleotides matching TRBD1. Germline V gene data show CDR1 as LNHNV and CDR2 as YYDKDF (reference sequence). The CDR3 extends over 15 amino acids. Unmatched junction bases numbered 7, after V lost 1 base and J lost 6 bases. Here the CDR3 reads CATSRVRTGVIEQYF. The CDR3, as DNA: TGTGCCACCAGCAGAGTCCGGACAGGGGTGATCGAGCAGTACTTC.

This sequence joins TRBV9 and TRBJ2-7; D may be TRBD1 (6 bases). Germline CDR1 is SGDLS and CDR2 is YYNGEE. Between the trimmed V and J ends, which lost 0 bases and 3 bases, there was a span of 19 bases. The CDR3 spans 17 residues. CDR3 residues: CASSVGGGVGHSYEQYF. CDR3 sequence (DNA): TGTGCCAGCAGCGTAGGAGGGGGAGTTGGGCATAGCTACGAGCAGTACTTC.

The chain links TRBV29-1 to TRBJ2-5; 7 bases are a match to TRBD2. The CDR3 contains 12 residues. The V segment lost 3 bases and the J segment 4 bases; nucleotides outside the gene matches: 2. The germline gives CDR1 SQVTM, CDR2 ANQGSEA. The DNA of the CDR3 is TGCAGCGTTGAGGCTAGCGGAGAGACCCAGTACTTC. It yields the protein CSVEASGETQYF. The whole variable domain, filled in from reference TRBV29-1 and TRBJ2-5, reads SAVISQKPSRDICQRGTSLTIQCQVDSQVTMMFWYRQQPGQSLTLIATANQGSEATYESGFVIDKFPISRPNLTFSTLTVSNMSPEDSSIYLCSVEASGETQYFGPGTRLLVL.